This is a list of T cell receptor beta chains from one sample in a study of blood T cell repertoires in COVID-19. Method: immunoSEQ multiplex PCR; TCRdb's copy keeps in-frame clones and lacks some. In the table there are about 200,000 clones, 80% to 95% of which are singletons. The sample comprised peripheral blood. The origin of the receptors is a man aged 45-60 years with acute or convalescent COVID-19. The CDR3 runs from the conserved cysteine through the conserved F or W. A D gene is named only where the DNA matches it firmly. A clone size is listed for some rows: how often the clone was seen (once, few, many), or a class if it is expanded.

D gene: .
V gene: TRBV6-1
clone size: .
J gene: TRBJ2-4
CDR3 DNA: TGTGCCAGCAGTGAGTTTATGGGGGACACTCACCGGGGAAACATTCAGTACTTC
CDR3 protein: CASSEFMGDTHRGNIQYF

D gene: TRBD1
V gene: TRBV9
clone size: .
J gene: TRBJ1-6
CDR3 DNA: TGTGCCAGCAGCTCTCTCCCGGGACAGGAATCACCCCTCCACTTT
CDR3 protein: CASSSLPGQESPLHF

D gene: TRBD2
V gene: TRBV10-3
clone size: .
J gene: TRBJ2-2
CDR3 DNA: TGTGCCATCAGTGAGAGGTCTAGCGGGGTGAACACCGGGGAGCTGTTTTTT
CDR3 protein: CAISERSSGVNTGELFF

D gene: TRBD1
V gene: TRBV5-4
clone size: .
J gene: TRBJ2-5
CDR3 DNA: TGTGCCAGCAGCTTGGGGGGGACAGTGTACCAAGAGACCCAGTACTTC
CDR3 protein: CASSLGGTVYQETQYF

D gene: .
V gene: TRBV9
clone size: .
J gene: TRBJ1-1
CDR3 DNA: TGTGCCAGCAGCGTCAACAGAGACAGATCGAACACTGAAGCTTTCTTT
CDR3 protein: CASSVNRDRSNTEAFF

D gene: .
V gene: TRBV19
clone size: .
J gene: TRBJ2-1
CDR3 DNA: TGTGCCAGTAGTATAAAAACAAAAGATGAGCAGTTCTTC
CDR3 protein: CASSIKTKDEQFF

D gene: TRBD2
V gene: TRBV6-5
clone size: .
J gene: TRBJ2-2
CDR3 DNA: TGTGCCAGCAGTTACACCCTGCTAGCGGGCCGCGGGGAGCTGTTTTTT
CDR3 protein: CASSYTLLAGRGELFF

D gene: TRBD2
V gene: TRBV3-1/TRBV3-2
clone size: .
J gene: TRBJ2-2
CDR3 DNA: TGTGCCAGCAGCCAAGATACCGGGGGGACCCACACCGGGGAGCTGTTTTTT
CDR3 protein: CASSQDTGGTHTGELFF

D gene: TRBD1
V gene: TRBV7-6
clone size: .
J gene: TRBJ2-3
CDR3 DNA: TGTGCCAGCAGCTTACGTCCAGGGGGAAGAGATACGCAGTATTTT
CDR3 protein: CASSLRPGGRDTQYF

D gene: TRBD1
V gene: TRBV27
clone size: .
J gene: TRBJ2-7
CDR3 DNA: TGTGCCAGCATCGCATCAAACAGGGGGAGGTACGAGCAGTACTTC
CDR3 protein: CASIASNRGRYEQYF

D gene: TRBD2
V gene: TRBV5-4
clone size: once
J gene: TRBJ2-2
CDR3 DNA: TGTGCCAGCAGCTGGACTAGCGCTGCCGGGGAGCTGTTTTTT
CDR3 protein: CASSWTSAAGELFF

D gene: TRBD2
V gene: TRBV27
clone size: .
J gene: TRBJ2-3
CDR3 DNA: TGTGCCAGCAGTTTTGGACTAGCGGGAGGTGATACGCAGTATTTT
CDR3 protein: CASSFGLAGGDTQYF

D gene: .
V gene: TRBV6-5
clone size: .
J gene: TRBJ1-1
CDR3 DNA: TGTGCCAGCAGTTGGAGCAAGAACACTGAAGCTTTCTTT
CDR3 protein: CASSWSKNTEAFF

D gene: TRBD1
V gene: TRBV9
clone size: .
J gene: TRBJ1-6
CDR3 DNA: TGTGCCAGCAGCGTAGGACCGGAAGGGGGCTCACCCCTCCACTTT
CDR3 protein: CASSVGPEGGSPLHF

D gene: .
V gene: TRBV14
clone size: .
J gene: TRBJ1-4
CDR3 DNA: TGTGCCAGCAGCGCCCGACTGATTAATGAAAAACTGTTTTTT
CDR3 protein: CASSARLINEKLFF

D gene: .
V gene: TRBV21-1
clone size: .
J gene: TRBJ2-2
CDR3 DNA: TGTGCCAGCAGCAAAAGGGAGGGGCTGAACACCGGGGAGCTGTTTTTT
CDR3 protein: CASSKREGLNTGELFF

D gene: TRBD1
V gene: TRBV7-2
clone size: medium-sized
J gene: TRBJ1-2
CDR3 DNA: TGTGCCAGCAGCCAGGGGGCGGTTGGCTACACCTTC
CDR3 protein: CASSQGAVGYTF

D gene: TRBD2
V gene: TRBV5-8
clone size: .
J gene: TRBJ2-7
CDR3 DNA: TGTGCCAGCAGTCCTCCTACTAGCGGGAGAGTGTACGAGCAGTACTTC
CDR3 protein: CASSPPTSGRVYEQYF

D gene: TRBD2
V gene: TRBV29-1
clone size: .
J gene: TRBJ2-7
CDR3 DNA: TGCAGCGTTAAAAATTCCGGGACTAGCGGGGGCGGCTACGAGCAGTACTTC
CDR3 protein: CSVKNSGTSGGGYEQYF

D gene: TRBD1
V gene: TRBV19
clone size: .
J gene: TRBJ1-5
CDR3 DNA: TGTGCCAGTAGTATCGAGGGCAGGGGGTGGCAGCCCCAGCATTTT
CDR3 protein: CASSIEGRGWQPQHF

D gene: .
V gene: TRBV18
clone size: .
J gene: TRBJ2-2
CDR3 DNA: TGTGCCAGCTCATCGGACTTACTGAACACCGGGGAGCTGTTTTTT
CDR3 protein: CASSSDLLNTGELFF

D gene: TRBD2
V gene: TRBV19
clone size: .
J gene: TRBJ2-3
CDR3 DNA: TGTGCCAGTAGTATAGTAGGTGCTAGCGGGCGCGCTAGCACAGATACGCAGTATTTT
CDR3 protein: CASSIVGASGRASTDTQYF

D gene: .
V gene: TRBV19
clone size: .
J gene: TRBJ2-7
CDR3 DNA: TGTGCCAGTAGTGTCCGACCCGGGTCAACATACGAGCAGTACTTC
CDR3 protein: CASSVRPGSTYEQYF

D gene: .
V gene: TRBV18
clone size: .
J gene: TRBJ1-5
CDR3 DNA: TGTGCCAGCTCACCGGCAGGGAGGAGCAATCAGCCCCAGCATTTT
CDR3 protein: CASSPAGRSNQPQHF

D gene: .
V gene: TRBV9
clone size: .
J gene: TRBJ2-5
CDR3 DNA: TGTGCCAGCAGCGTAGAGAAGAACAGCCAAGAGACCCAGTACTTC
CDR3 protein: CASSVEKNSQETQYF

D gene: .
V gene: TRBV20-1
clone size: .
J gene: TRBJ1-5
CDR3 DNA: TGCAGTGCTAGTGGCGGGGTCGGACGGCTTAGTGGCAATCAGCCCCAGCATTTT
CDR3 protein: CSASGGVGRLSGNQPQHF

D gene: .
V gene: TRBV27
clone size: .
J gene: TRBJ1-4
CDR3 DNA: TGTGCCAGCAGTTGGTCAGGGGAGGGTGAAAAACTGTTTTTT
CDR3 protein: CASSWSGEGEKLFF

D gene: .
V gene: TRBV19
clone size: .
J gene: TRBJ1-3
CDR3 DNA: TGTGCCAGTAGCCGAGGGGGATCTGGAAACACCATATATTTT
CDR3 protein: CASSRGGSGNTIYF

D gene: .
V gene: TRBV5-1
clone size: .
J gene: TRBJ2-5
CDR3 DNA: TGCGCCAGCAGCTTGTCGGGTTCTGAGACCCAGTACTTC
CDR3 protein: CASSLSGSETQYF

D gene: TRBD1
V gene: TRBV10-2
clone size: .
J gene: TRBJ1-2
CDR3 DNA: TGCGCCAGCAGTGAGACCGGGACAGAATATGGCTACACCTTC
CDR3 protein: CASSETGTEYGYTF

D gene: .
V gene: TRBV6-2/TRBV6-3
clone size: .
J gene: TRBJ1-2
CDR3 DNA: TGTGCCAGCAGCCCTCATAAGACAGCAGCTCCAGGTGGCTACACCTTC
CDR3 protein: CASSPHKTAAPGGYTF

D gene: .
V gene: TRBV7-8
clone size: .
J gene: TRBJ2-1
CDR3 DNA: TGTGCCAGCAGCTTTGGTTCTGCGGGCGCCCTGAACAATGAGCAGTTCTTC
CDR3 protein: CASSFGSAGALNNEQFF

D gene: .
V gene: TRBV3-1/TRBV3-2
clone size: .
J gene: TRBJ1-5
CDR3 DNA: TGTGCCAGCAGCTCGTCCCCCTTTCAGCCCCAGCATTTT
CDR3 protein: CASSSSPFQPQHF

D gene: .
V gene: TRBV7-3
clone size: .
J gene: TRBJ2-1
CDR3 DNA: TGTGCCAGCAGCAACGGGGCAGGGGATTACAATGAGCAGTTCTTC
CDR3 protein: CASSNGAGDYNEQFF

D gene: .
V gene: TRBV4-2
clone size: once
J gene: TRBJ2-7
CDR3 DNA: TGTGCCAGCAGCCAGCAGACTTCGTACGAGCAGTACTTC
CDR3 protein: CASSQQTSYEQYF

D gene: .
V gene: TRBV30
clone size: few
J gene: TRBJ1-4
CDR3 DNA: TGTGCCTGGACTAGGGGGAGTCGTGAAAAACTGTTTTTT
CDR3 protein: CAWTRGSREKLFF

D gene: TRBD1
V gene: TRBV7-9
clone size: .
J gene: TRBJ2-1
CDR3 DNA: TGTGCCAGCAGCGCCAGAACAGGGGGCGCGAGTTGGAATGAGCAGTTCTTC
CDR3 protein: CASSARTGGASWNEQFF

D gene: TRBD1
V gene: TRBV18
clone size: .
J gene: TRBJ1-6
CDR3 DNA: TGTGCCAGCTCCCCCCGGCAGGGGGCGTTAAGTAATTCACCCCTCCACTTT
CDR3 protein: CASSPRQGALSNSPLHF

D gene: TRBD1
V gene: TRBV19
clone size: .
J gene: TRBJ1-5
CDR3 DNA: TGTGCCAGTAGTATAATCGGGCAGGGGGCCTCCAATCAGCCCCAGCATTTT
CDR3 protein: CASSIIGQGASNQPQHF

D gene: TRBD1
V gene: TRBV29-1
clone size: .
J gene: TRBJ2-1
CDR3 DNA: TGCAGCGTTCTCAGGGGGCCAGCTTTCAGGGATGAGCAGTTCTTC
CDR3 protein: CSVLRGPAFRDEQFF

D gene: TRBD1
V gene: TRBV27
clone size: .
J gene: TRBJ1-1
CDR3 DNA: TGTGCCAGCAGTTGGCACTACAGGGGAAGGGACACTGAAGCTTTCTTT
CDR3 protein: CASSWHYRGRDTEAFF

D gene: .
V gene: TRBV29-1
clone size: .
J gene: TRBJ1-2
CDR3 DNA: TGCAGCGTTGAGAGAGGTGTCTATGGCTACACCTTC
CDR3 protein: CSVERGVYGYTF

D gene: TRBD2
V gene: TRBV7-2
clone size: .
J gene: TRBJ2-1
CDR3 DNA: TGTGCCAGCAGCTTAACCCCCGGACTAGCGGGAGTAGGGGAGCAGTTCTTC
CDR3 protein: CASSLTPGLAGVGEQFF

D gene: TRBD2
V gene: TRBV15
clone size: .
J gene: TRBJ2-2
CDR3 DNA: TGTGCCACCAGCAGAGCCGGCGGGAGGATCACCGGGGAGCTGTTTTTT
CDR3 protein: CATSRAGGRITGELFF

D gene: TRBD1
V gene: TRBV9
clone size: .
J gene: TRBJ2-2
CDR3 DNA: TGTGCCAGCAGCGCCAATGACAGGGGGCTAGTGTCCCCGAACACCGGGGAGCTGTTTTTT
CDR3 protein: CASSANDRGLVSPNTGELFF

D gene: .
V gene: TRBV5-5
clone size: .
J gene: TRBJ2-1
CDR3 DNA: TGTGCCAGCAGCTTGCAGCAGGGGCGCCCGGATGAGCAGTTCTTC
CDR3 protein: CASSLQQGRPDEQFF

D gene: .
V gene: TRBV3-1/TRBV3-2
clone size: .
J gene: TRBJ2-3
CDR3 DNA: TGTGCCAGCAGCCTGGGCTGGGCAGATACGCAGTATTTT
CDR3 protein: CASSLGWADTQYF

D gene: .
V gene: TRBV6-5
clone size: .
J gene: TRBJ1-2
CDR3 DNA: TGTGCCAGCCGATATCAGGATTCTGAAGGCTACACCTTC
CDR3 protein: CASRYQDSEGYTF

D gene: .
V gene: TRBV7-7
clone size: once
J gene: TRBJ2-5
CDR3 DNA: TGTGCCAGCAGCTTGGGGCTAGCCGGAGTAGGGGGGACCCAGTACTTC
CDR3 protein: CASSLGLAGVGGTQYF

D gene: .
V gene: TRBV4-1
clone size: once
J gene: TRBJ1-5
CDR3 DNA: TGCGCCAGCAGCCAAGAGTACAGGTTGATCCCTGATGGCAATCAGCCCCAGCATTTT
CDR3 protein: CASSQEYRLIPDGNQPQHF

D gene: TRBD1
V gene: TRBV4-2
clone size: .
J gene: TRBJ1-6
CDR3 DNA: TGTGCCAGCAGCCTCGACAGGGTTAATTCACCCCTCCACTTT
CDR3 protein: CASSLDRVNSPLHF

D gene: TRBD1
V gene: TRBV19
clone size: .
J gene: TRBJ2-3
CDR3 DNA: TGTGCCAGTAGTATAGCCAGACCGGGACAGCTTACAGATACGCAGTATTTT
CDR3 protein: CASSIARPGQLTDTQYF

D gene: TRBD2
V gene: TRBV7-2
clone size: .
J gene: TRBJ2-1
CDR3 DNA: TGTGCCAGCAGCTTAGATGGGACTAGCGGGGGAGCCTACAATGAGCAGTTCTTC
CDR3 protein: CASSLDGTSGGAYNEQFF

D gene: .
V gene: TRBV28
clone size: .
J gene: TRBJ1-5
CDR3 DNA: TGTGCCAGCAGTCTAACCCTTGCGGGAGGAAATCAGCCCCAGCATTTT
CDR3 protein: CASSLTLAGGNQPQHF

D gene: TRBD2
V gene: TRBV5-4
clone size: .
J gene: TRBJ2-7
CDR3 DNA: TGTGCCAGCAGCCCCGGCCTGACTAGCGGGAACTCCTACGAGCAGTACTTC
CDR3 protein: CASSPGLTSGNSYEQYF

D gene: TRBD1
V gene: TRBV28
clone size: .
J gene: TRBJ1-1
CDR3 DNA: TGTGCCAGCAGTTTATATTATGGGACAGGGGCCTCGGGGACTGAAGCTTTCTTT
CDR3 protein: CASSLYYGTGASGTEAFF